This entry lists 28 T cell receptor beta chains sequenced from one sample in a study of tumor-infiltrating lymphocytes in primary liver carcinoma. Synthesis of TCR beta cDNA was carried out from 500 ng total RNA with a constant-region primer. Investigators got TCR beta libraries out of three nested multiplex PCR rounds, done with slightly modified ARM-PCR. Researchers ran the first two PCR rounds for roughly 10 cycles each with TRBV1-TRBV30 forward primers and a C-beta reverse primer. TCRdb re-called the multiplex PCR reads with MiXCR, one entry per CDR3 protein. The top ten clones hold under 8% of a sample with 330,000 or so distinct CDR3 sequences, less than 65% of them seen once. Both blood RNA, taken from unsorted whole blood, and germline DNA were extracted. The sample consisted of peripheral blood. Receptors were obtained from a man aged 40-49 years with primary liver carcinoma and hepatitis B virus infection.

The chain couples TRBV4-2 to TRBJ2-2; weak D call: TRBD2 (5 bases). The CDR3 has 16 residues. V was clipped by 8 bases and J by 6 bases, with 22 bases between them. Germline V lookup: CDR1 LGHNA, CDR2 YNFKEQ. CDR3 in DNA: TGTGCCAGCTGCGATGATGACGCGGGTGGGGCCGGGGAGCTGTTTTTT. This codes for CASCDDDAGGAGELFF.

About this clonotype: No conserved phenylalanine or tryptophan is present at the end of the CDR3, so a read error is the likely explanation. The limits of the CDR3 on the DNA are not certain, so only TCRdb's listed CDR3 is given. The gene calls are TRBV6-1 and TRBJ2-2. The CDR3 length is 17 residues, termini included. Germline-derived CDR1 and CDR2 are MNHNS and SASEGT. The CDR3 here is CASSEASFASDTGELFS.

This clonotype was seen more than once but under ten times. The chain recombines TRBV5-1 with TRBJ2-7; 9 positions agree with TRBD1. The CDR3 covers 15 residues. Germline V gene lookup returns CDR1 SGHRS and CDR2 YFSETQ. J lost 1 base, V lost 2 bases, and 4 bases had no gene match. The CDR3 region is CASSFDRGDSYEQYF. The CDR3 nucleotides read TGCGCCAGCAGCTTTGACAGGGGGGATTCCTACGAGCAGTACTTC.

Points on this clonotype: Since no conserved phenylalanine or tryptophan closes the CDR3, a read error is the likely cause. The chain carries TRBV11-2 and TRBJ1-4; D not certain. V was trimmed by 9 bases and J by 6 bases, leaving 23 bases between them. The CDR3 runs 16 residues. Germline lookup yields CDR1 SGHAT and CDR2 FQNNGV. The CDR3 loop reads CASSKTPGGTDEKLFL. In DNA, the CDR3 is TGTGCCAGTAGCAAGACTCCAGGAGGAACAGATGAAAAACTGTTTTTG.

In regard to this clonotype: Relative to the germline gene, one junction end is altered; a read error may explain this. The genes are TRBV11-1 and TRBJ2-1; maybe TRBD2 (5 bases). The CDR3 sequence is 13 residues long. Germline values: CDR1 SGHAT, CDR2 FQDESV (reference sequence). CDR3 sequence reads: CDSSLGRGNEQFF. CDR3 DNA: TGTGACAGCAGTTTAGGCAGAGGGAATGAGCAGTTCTTC.

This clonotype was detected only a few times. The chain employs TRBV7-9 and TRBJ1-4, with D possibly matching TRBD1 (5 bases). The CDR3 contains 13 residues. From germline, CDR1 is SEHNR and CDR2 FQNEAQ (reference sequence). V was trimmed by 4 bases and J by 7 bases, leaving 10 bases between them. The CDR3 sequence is CASSSGGSEKLFF. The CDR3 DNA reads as TGTGCCAGCAGCTCTGGGGGTAGTGAAAAACTGTTTTTT.

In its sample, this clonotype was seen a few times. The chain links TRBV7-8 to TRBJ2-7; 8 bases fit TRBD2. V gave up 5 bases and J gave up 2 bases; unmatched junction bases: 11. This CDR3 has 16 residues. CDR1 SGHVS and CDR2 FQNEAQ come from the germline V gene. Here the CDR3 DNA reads TGTGCCAGCAGCACTAGGGCGACTAGCGTGCCCTACGAGCAGTACTTC. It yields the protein CASSTRATSVPYEQYF.

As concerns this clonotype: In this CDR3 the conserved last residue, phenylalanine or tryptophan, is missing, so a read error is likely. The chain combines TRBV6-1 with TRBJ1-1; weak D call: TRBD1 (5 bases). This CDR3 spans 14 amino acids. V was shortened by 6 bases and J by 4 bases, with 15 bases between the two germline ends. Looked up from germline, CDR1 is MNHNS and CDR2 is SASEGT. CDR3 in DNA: TGTGCCAGCAGCGCGGACACTCGGCTCACTGAAGCTTTCGTT. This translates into CASSADTRLTEAFV.

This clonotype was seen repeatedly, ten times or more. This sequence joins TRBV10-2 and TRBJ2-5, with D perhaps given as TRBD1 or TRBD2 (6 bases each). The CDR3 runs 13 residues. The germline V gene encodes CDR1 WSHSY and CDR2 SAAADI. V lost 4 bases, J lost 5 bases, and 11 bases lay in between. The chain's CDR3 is CASSGQEGETQYF. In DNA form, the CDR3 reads TGCGCCAGCAGTGGACAGGAGGGGGAGACCCAGTACTTC.

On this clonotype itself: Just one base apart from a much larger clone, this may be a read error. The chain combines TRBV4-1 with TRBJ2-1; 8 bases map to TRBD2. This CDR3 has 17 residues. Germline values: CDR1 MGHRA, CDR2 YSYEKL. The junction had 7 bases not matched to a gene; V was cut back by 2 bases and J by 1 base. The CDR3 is CASSQTGGGTSYNEQFF. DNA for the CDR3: TGCGCCAGCAGCCAAACTGGCGGGGGGACTTCCTACAATGAGCAGTTCTTC.

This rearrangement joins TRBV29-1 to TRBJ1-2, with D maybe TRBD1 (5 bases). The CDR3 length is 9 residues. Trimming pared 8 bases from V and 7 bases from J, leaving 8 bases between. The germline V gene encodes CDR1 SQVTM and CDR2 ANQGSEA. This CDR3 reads CSRQSGYTF. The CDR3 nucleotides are TGCAGCCGACAGAGTGGCTACACCTTC.

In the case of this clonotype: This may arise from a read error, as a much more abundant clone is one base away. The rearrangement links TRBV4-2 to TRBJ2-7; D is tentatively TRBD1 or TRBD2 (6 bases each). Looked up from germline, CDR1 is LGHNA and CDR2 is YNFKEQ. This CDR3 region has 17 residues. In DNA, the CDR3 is TGTGCCAGCAACCAAGAGTCCCGGGGGCCCAGGAGCTACGAGCAGTACTTC. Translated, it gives CASNQESRGPRSYEQYF.

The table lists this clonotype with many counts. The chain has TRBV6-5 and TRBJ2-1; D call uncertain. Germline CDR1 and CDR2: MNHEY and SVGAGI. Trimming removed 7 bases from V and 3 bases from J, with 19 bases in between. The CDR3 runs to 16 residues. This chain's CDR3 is CASKRSWSGYYNEQFF. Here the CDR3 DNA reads TGTGCCAGCAAAAGGTCGTGGTCCGGCTACTACAATGAGCAGTTCTTC.

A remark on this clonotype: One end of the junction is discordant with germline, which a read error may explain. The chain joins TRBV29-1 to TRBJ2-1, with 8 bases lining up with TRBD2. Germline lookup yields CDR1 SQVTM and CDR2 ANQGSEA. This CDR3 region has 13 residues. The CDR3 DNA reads TGCAGCCTACCGGGACTAGGAGACATTGAGCAATCCTTC. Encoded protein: CSLPGLGDIEQSF.

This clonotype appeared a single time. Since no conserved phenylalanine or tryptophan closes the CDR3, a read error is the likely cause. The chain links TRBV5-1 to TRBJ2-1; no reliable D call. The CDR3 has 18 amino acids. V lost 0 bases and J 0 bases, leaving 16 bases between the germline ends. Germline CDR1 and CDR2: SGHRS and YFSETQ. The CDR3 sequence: CASSLGVAGSSSYNEQFL. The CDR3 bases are TGCGCCAGCAGCTTGGGAGTCGCAGGATCGAGCTCCTACAATGAGCAGTTCCTC.

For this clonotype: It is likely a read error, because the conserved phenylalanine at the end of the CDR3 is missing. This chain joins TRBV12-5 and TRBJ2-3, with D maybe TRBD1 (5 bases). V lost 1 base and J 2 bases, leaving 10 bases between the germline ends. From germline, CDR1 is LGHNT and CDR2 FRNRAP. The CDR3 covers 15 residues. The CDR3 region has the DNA TGTGCTAGTGGTTTGGGACAGCACATCACAGATACGCAGTATTAT. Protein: CASGLGQHITDTQYY.

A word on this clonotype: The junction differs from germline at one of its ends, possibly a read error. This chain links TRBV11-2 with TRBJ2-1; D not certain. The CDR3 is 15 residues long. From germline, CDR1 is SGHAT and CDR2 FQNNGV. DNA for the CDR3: TGTGCCAGCAGCTTGGATAGGGAATCCTACATTGAGCAGTTCTTC. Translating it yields CASSLDRESYIEQFF.

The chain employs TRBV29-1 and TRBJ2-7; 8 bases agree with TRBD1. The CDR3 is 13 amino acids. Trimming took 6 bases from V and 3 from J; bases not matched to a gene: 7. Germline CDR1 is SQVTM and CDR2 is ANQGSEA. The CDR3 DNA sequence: TGCAGCGTCGCGGACAGGGTAGACTACGAGCAGTACTTC. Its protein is CSVADRVDYEQYF.

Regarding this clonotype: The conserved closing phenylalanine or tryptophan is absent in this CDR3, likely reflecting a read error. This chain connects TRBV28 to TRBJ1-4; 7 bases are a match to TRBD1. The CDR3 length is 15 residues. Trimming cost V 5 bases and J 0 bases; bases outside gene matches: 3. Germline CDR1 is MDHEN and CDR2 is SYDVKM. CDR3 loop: CASSPGQSTNEKLFI. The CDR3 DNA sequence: TGTGCCAGCAGTCCGGGACAGTCAACTAATGAAAAACTGTTTATT.

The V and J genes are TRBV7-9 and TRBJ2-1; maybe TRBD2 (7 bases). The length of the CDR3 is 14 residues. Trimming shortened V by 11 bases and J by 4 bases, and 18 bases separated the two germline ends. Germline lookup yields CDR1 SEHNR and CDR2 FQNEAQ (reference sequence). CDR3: CAWEGGGDYNEQFF. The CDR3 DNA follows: TGTGCCTGGGAGGGAGGGGGGGATTACAATGAGCAGTTCTTC.

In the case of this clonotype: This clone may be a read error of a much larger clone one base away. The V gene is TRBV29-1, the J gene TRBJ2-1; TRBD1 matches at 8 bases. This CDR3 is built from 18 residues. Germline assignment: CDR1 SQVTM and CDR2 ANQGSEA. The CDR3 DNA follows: TGCAGCGTTCTCGACAGGGGAGGTTTGGGGGAATACTACAATGAGCAGTCCTTC. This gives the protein CSVLDRGGLGEYYNEQSF.

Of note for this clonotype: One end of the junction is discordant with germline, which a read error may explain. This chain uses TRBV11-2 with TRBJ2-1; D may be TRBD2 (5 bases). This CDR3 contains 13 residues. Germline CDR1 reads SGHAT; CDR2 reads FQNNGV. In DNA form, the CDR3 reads TGTGCCAGCAGCATAGCGCTGTACAATGAACAGTTCTTC. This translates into CASSIALYNEQFF.

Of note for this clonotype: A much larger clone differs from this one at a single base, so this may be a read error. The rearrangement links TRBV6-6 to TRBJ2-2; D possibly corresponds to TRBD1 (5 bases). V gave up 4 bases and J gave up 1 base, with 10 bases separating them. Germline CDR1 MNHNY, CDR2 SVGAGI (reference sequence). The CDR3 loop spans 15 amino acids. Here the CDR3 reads CASSWTRLNTGELFF. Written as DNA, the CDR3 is TGTGCCAGCAGTTGGACAAGGTTGAACACCGGGGAGCTGTTTTTT.

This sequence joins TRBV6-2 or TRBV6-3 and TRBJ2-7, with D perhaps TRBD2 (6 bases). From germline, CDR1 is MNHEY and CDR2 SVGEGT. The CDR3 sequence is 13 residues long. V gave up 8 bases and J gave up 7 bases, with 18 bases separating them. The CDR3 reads CASVDCGTSEQYF. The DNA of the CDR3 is TGTGCCAGCGTTGATTGCGGGACCTCGGAGCAGTACTTC.

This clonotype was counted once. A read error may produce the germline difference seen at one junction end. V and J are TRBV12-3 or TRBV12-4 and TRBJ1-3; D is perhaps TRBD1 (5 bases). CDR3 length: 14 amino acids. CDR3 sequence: CSSSFWGAGNTIYF. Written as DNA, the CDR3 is TGTTCCAGCAGTTTTTGGGGCGCTGGAAACACCATATATTTT.

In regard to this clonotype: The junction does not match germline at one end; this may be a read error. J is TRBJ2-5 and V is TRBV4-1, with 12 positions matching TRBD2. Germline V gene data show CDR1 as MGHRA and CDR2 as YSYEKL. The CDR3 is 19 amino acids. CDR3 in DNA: TGCGCCAGCAGCCAAGTGCGCCCCTCTAGCGGGAGGGAACCAGAGACCCTGTACTTC. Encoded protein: CASSQVRPSSGREPETLYF.

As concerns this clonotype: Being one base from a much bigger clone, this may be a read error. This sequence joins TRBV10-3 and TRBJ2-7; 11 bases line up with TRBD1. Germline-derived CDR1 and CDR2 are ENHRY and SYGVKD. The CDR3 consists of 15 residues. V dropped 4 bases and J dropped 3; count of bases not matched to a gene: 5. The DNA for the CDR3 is TGTGCCATCAGTGTTATGGGACAGGGGGACTACGAGCAGTACTTC. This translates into CAISVMGQGDYEQYF.

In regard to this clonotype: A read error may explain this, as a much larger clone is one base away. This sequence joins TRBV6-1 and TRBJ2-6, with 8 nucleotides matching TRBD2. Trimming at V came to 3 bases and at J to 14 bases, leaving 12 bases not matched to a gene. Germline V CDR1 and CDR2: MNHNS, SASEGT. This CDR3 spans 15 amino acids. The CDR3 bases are TGTGCCAGCAGTGATGGGTTTAGCGGGGCACCCATCCTGACTTTC. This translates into CASSDGFSGAPILTF.